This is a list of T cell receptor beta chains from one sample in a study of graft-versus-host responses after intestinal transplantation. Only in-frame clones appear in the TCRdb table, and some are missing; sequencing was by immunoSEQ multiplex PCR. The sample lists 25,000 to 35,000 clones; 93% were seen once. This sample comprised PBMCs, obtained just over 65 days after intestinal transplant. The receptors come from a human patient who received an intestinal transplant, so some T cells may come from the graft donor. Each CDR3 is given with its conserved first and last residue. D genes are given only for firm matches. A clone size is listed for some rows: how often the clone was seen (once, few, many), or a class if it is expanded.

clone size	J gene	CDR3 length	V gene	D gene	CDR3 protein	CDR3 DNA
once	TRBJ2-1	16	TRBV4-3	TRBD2	CASSQEWGGSYNEQFF	TGCGCCAGCAGCCAAGAGTGGGGGGGTTCCTACAATGAGCAGTTCTTC
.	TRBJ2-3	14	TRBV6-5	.	CASSYGRRTDTQYF	TGTGCCAGCAGTTACGGCAGGCGCACAGATACGCAGTATTTT
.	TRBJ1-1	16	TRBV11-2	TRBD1	CASSLDPRTGVTEAFF	TGTGCCAGCAGCTTAGACCCCCGGACAGGCGTCACTGAAGCTTTCTTT
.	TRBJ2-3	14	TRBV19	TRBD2	CASSPGLGADTQYF	TGTGCCAGTAGTCCTGGACTAGGCGCAGATACGCAGTATTTT
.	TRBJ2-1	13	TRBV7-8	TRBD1	CASSSDRGRWQFF	TGTGCCAGCAGCTCCGACAGGGGGCGATGGCAGTTCTTC
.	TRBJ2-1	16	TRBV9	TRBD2	CASSVEVRGGNNEQFF	TGTGCCAGCAGCGTAGAGGTGCGGGGGGGCAACAATGAGCAGTTCTTC
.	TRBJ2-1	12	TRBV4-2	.	CASSQVSLEQFF	TGTGCCAGCAGCCAAGTCTCCTTAGAGCAGTTCTTC
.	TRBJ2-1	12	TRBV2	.	CASSGQHNEQFF	TGTGCCAGCTCCGGACAGCACAATGAGCAGTTCTTC
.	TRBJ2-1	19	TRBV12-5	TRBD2	CASGFSKASGSSGYNEQFF	TGTGCTAGTGGTTTTAGTAAGGCTAGCGGGAGTTCGGGGTACAATGAGCAGTTCTTC
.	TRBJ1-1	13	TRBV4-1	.	CASSQDQGLVAFF	TGCGCCAGCAGCCAAGATCAGGGTTTGGTCGCTTTCTTT
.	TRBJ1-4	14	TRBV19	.	CASSTGGANEKLFF	TGTGCCAGTAGTACCGGGGGGGCTAATGAAAAACTGTTTTTT
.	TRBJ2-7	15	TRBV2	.	CASSERLLFNYEQYF	TGTGCCAGCAGTGAACGGCTCCTTTTTAACTACGAGCAGTACTTC
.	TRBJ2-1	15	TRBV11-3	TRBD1	CASSPRQGSYNEQFF	TGTGCCAGCAGCCCTCGACAGGGCTCCTACAATGAGCAGTTCTTC
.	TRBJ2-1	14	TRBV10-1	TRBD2	CASSEPSGRNEQFF	TGCGCCAGCAGTGAGCCTAGCGGAAGGAATGAGCAGTTCTTC
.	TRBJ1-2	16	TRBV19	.	CASSSAGTGKIGGYTF	TGTGCCAGTAGTTCTGCCGGGACGGGAAAAATAGGCGGCTACACCTTC